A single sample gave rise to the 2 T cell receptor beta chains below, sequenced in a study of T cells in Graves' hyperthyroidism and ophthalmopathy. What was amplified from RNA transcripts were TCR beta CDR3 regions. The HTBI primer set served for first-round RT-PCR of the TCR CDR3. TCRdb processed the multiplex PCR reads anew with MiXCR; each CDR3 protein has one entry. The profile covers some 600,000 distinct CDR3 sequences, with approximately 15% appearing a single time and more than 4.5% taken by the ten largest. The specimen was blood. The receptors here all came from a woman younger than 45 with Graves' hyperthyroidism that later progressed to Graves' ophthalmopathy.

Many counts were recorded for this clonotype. The CDR3 sequence is CSAGDATDTQYF. DNA of the CDR3: TGCAGTGCAGGGGACGCCACAGATACGCAGTATTTT. The chain has TRBV20-1 and TRBJ2-3; D possibly uses TRBD1 or TRBD2 (5 bases each). CDR1 and CDR2 (germline): DFQATT, SNEGSKA (reference sequence). Trimming shortened V by 6 bases and J by 2 bases, and 9 bases separated the two germline ends. This CDR3 is built from 12 residues.

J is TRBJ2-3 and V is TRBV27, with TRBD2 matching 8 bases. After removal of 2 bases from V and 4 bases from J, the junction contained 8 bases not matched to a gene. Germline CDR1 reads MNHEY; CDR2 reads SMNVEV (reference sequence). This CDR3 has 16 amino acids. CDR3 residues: CASSLGLALEADTQYF. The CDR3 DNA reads TGTGCCAGCAGTTTAGGACTAGCCCTAGAGGCAGATACGCAGTATTTT.